The 9 T cell receptor beta chains below were found in one sample sequenced in a study of cytomegalovirus exposure and HLA in healthy donors. PCR primers comprised 60 Vbeta and 13 Jbeta primers. Here immunoSEQ multiplex PCR was the method, and the copy in TCRdb shows in-frame clones only, minus some. The data contain 150,000 to 200,000 clones, more than 75% of them seen just once; the ten biggest clones take up more than 1.5%. Input material: PBMCs. These receptors came from a man between 40 and 49 years old in good health and CMV-seronegative.

This chain uses TRBV7-2 with TRBJ2-1; possibly TRBD1 for D (5 bases). The germline V gene has CDR1 SGHTA and CDR2 FQGNSA. V gave up 4 bases and J gave up 9 bases, with 16 bases separating them. This CDR3 has 14 residues. The CDR3 protein is CASSSPTENGEQFF. In DNA form, the CDR3 reads TGTGCCAGCAGCTCCCCGACAGAGAATGGTGAGCAGTTCTTC.

The chain combines TRBV7-9 with TRBJ1-2; TRBD1 might be the D (5 bases). Deletions cut 2 bases from V and 8 bases from J, with 6 bases between. Germline V gene data show CDR1 as SEHNR and CDR2 as FQNEAQ (reference sequence). The CDR3 extends over 11 amino acids. CDR3 sequence: CASSLRGGYTF. In nucleotides, the CDR3 is TGTGCCAGCAGCTTAAGGGGAGGCTACACCTTC.

V is TRBV9 and J is TRBJ2-2; D perhaps matches TRBD1 (6 bases). Germline values: CDR1 SGDLS, CDR2 YYNGEE. Deletions cut 8 bases from V and 1 base from J, with 12 bases between. CDR3 length equals 14 residues. The CDR3 spells CARWETGNTGELFF. CDR3 coding DNA: TGTGCCAGGTGGGAGACAGGGAACACCGGGGAGCTGTTTTTT.

V usage is TRBV11-2 and J usage is TRBJ1-1; possibly TRBD1 for D (6 bases). Trimming pared 5 bases from V and 1 base from J, leaving 14 bases between. Looked up from germline, CDR1 is SGHAT and CDR2 is FQNNGV. This CDR3 is 15 amino acids long. In nucleotides, the CDR3 is TGTGCCAGCAGCGCGGGCAGGGGCCGGAACACTGAAGCTTTCTTT. The encoded protein is CASSAGRGRNTEAFF.

The V call is TRBV15, the J call TRBJ2-3, with 7 bases lining up with TRBD1. V dropped 3 bases and J dropped 3; count of bases not matched to a gene: 6. The CDR3 contains 15 residues. Germline V lookup: CDR1 LNHNV, CDR2 YYDKDF (reference sequence). The CDR3 DNA sequence: TGTGCCACCAGCAGGACAGGGTTGGGGACAGATACGCAGTATTTT. Translating it yields CATSRTGLGTDTQYF.

The rearrangement uses TRBV29-1 and TRBJ2-1; TRBD2 matches at 7 bases. With 0 bases clipped from V and 3 bases from J, the junction kept 5 bases outside the gene matches. The CDR3 is 15 amino acids. The germline V gene has CDR1 SQVTM and CDR2 ANQGSEA. CDR3 DNA: TGCAGCGTTGAAGATTGGGCTAGCGGCTACAATGAGCAGTTCTTC. It translates to CSVEDWASGYNEQFF.

The chain combines TRBV28 with TRBJ2-7; the D gene is possibly TRBD1 (5 bases). The CDR3 loop spans 15 amino acids. Per the germline V gene, CDR1 is MDHEN and CDR2 is SYDVKM. V gave up 7 bases and J gave up 0 bases, with 16 bases separating them. This CDR3 is CASTGSQESSYEQYF. The CDR3 DNA reads TGTGCCAGCACCGGATCACAGGAGAGCTCCTACGAGCAGTACTTC.

This rearrangement joins TRBV7-9 to TRBJ2-2; possible D gene TRBD1, 6 bases. The V gene's germline CDR1 is SEHNR and CDR2 FQNEAQ (reference sequence). V was trimmed by 3 bases and J by 4 bases, leaving 9 bases between them. This CDR3 has 14 residues. The CDR3 sequence is CASSLQGSTGELFF. CDR3 in DNA: TGTGCCAGCAGCTTGCAGGGGAGCACCGGGGAGCTGTTTTTT.

The chain couples TRBV4-3 to TRBJ2-3; maybe TRBD2 (5 bases). Germline CDR1 reads LGHNA; CDR2 reads YSLEER. The ends were cut back, 0 bases at V and 0 bases at J, with 13 bases in the middle. CDR3 length: 17 amino acids. For the CDR3, the DNA is TGCGCCAGCAGCCAAGATAGGATGAGCGGAAGCACAGATACGCAGTATTTT. Encoded protein: CASSQDRMSGSTDTQYF.